One and the same sample provided the 2 T cell receptor beta chains below, sequenced in a study of T cell responses to AZD1222 COVID-19 vaccine. Data came from immunoSEQ multiplex PCR; TCRdb stores just in-frame clones and leaves some out. The repertoire holds 100,000 to 110,000 clones, with about 88% as singletons. Sequencing was performed on peripheral blood, taken on day 0 of AZD1222 vaccination. The source is an adult in good health.

In nucleotides, the CDR3 is TGTGCCAGCAGTGAAGCTGGGTTTGATGGCTACACCTTC. Translating gives CASSEAGFDGYTF. The J gene is TRBJ1-2, the V gene TRBV2; D is undetermined. Germline lookup yields CDR1 SNHLY and CDR2 FYNNEI. CDR3 size: 13 residues. Trimming shortened V by 0 bases and J by 6 bases, and 8 bases separated the two germline ends. The full variable domain, rest sourced from reference TRBV2 and TRBJ1-2, is EPEVTQTPSHQVTQMGQEVILRCVPISNHLYFYWYRQILGQKVEFLVSFYNNEISEKSEIFDDQFSVERPDGSNFTLKIRSTKLEDSAMYFCASSEAGFDGYTFGSGTRLTVV.

V usage is TRBV18 and J usage is TRBJ2-5; 7 bases align to TRBD1. CDR3 length: 17 residues. Germline V gene data show CDR1 as KGHSH and CDR2 as LQKENI. V shed 0 bases and J 2 bases; nucleotides not matched to a gene: 9. CDR3 in amino acids: CASSPPWGQGVQETQYF. CDR3 bases: TGTGCCAGCTCACCACCCTGGGGGCAGGGGGTTCAAGAGACCCAGTACTTC.